This paragraph reports one TCR beta chain. Its specificity is unknown. The sample is drawn from a study of OX40 agonist ivuxolimab in advanced cancers. Study outcomes and limitations: Antigen specificity was not determined for the expanded peripheral T cells.

V was pared by 1 base and J by 1 base, with 7 bases between. This CDR3 spans 14 amino acids. Germline V lookup: CDR1 SEHNR, CDR2 FQNEAQ (reference sequence). Data came from immunoSEQ multiplex PCR; TCRdb stores just in-frame clones and leaves some out. The table has approximately 25,000 clones, about 76% seen once. The specimen was CD4+ or CD8+ T cells sorted from blood, collected in a trial of the OX40 agonist ivuxolimab. The chain is built from TRBV7-9 and TRBJ1-1; a possible D gene is TRBD1 (6 bases). The source is an adult with an advanced solid tumor such as melanoma, head and neck, liver or kidney cancer. CDR3 protein: CASSLVRGNTEAFF. In nucleotides, the CDR3 is TGTGCCAGCAGCTTAGTCAGGGGGAACACTGAAGCTTTCTTT. Full variable domain (rest looked up from reference TRBV7-9 and TRBJ1-1): DTGVSQNPRHKITKRGQNVTFRCDPISEHNRLYWYRQTLGQGPEFLTYFQNEAQLEKSRLLSDRFSAERPKGSFSTLEIQRTEQGDSAMYLCASSLVRGNTEAFFGQGTRLTVV.